The 12 T cell receptor beta chains in this list originate from one sample, sequenced in a study of blood T cell repertoires in COVID-19. Sequencing used immunoSEQ multiplex PCR; TCRdb keeps in-frame clones, though not all of them. The sample records approximately 110,000 clones, roughly 87% being singletons. Specimen: peripheral blood. The receptors stem from a man aged 45 to 65 with acute or convalescent COVID-19.

The chain has TRBV12-3 or TRBV12-4 and TRBJ1-4; D unclear. The CDR3 consists of 13 residues. V was shortened by 5 bases and J by 3 bases, with 7 bases between the two germline ends. In DNA, the CDR3 is TGTGCCAGCAGTGAGAGGGCTAATGAAAAACTGTTTTTT. Translation gives CASSERANEKLFF.

The count of this clone is one. V is TRBV7-6 and J is TRBJ2-5, with 7 bases fitting TRBD1. This CDR3 has 16 amino acids. V shed 0 bases, J shed 4 bases, and the junction held 8 bases outside the gene matches. Germline loops: CDR1 SGHVS, CDR2 FNYEAQ. CDR3 DNA: TGTGCCAGCAGCTTAGCGGCGGACAGGATGGCAGAGACCCAGTACTTC. Its protein product is CASSLAADRMAETQYF.

The gene calls are TRBV24-1 and TRBJ2-2; D may be TRBD2 (5 bases). The length of the CDR3 is 15 residues. Trimming took off 7 bases at V and 5 bases at J, with 16 bases between the two ends. CDR1 is KGHDR and CDR2 is SFDVKD in the germline V gene. CDR3 amino acids: CATSPPGFPTGELFF. Written as DNA, the CDR3 is TGTGCCACCAGCCCCCCGGGGTTCCCAACCGGGGAGCTGTTTTTT.

V usage is TRBV15 and J usage is TRBJ1-1; 7 bases are shared with TRBD1. V lost 6 bases and J lost 7; bases outside the gene matches: 8. Germline V gene data show CDR1 as LNHNV and CDR2 as YYDKDF (reference sequence). The CDR3 runs 13 residues. CDR3 amino acids: CATSRTGGFEAFF. DNA for the CDR3: TGTGCCACCAGTCGGACAGGAGGGTTTGAAGCTTTCTTT.

The rearrangement links TRBV6-5 to TRBJ1-1; 10 bases are a match to TRBD1. The germline V gene has CDR1 MNHEY and CDR2 SVGAGI. With V trimmed by 6 bases and J by 10 bases, 14 bases remained unmatched. The CDR3 has 15 amino acids. CDR3 protein: CASSYGTGVVGTAFF. The CDR3 DNA follows: TGTGCCAGCAGCTACGGGACAGGGGTTGTGGGAACAGCTTTCTTT.

The chain links TRBV10-3 to TRBJ1-1; the D gene is possibly TRBD1 (5 bases). The CDR3 extends over 13 amino acids. Looked up from germline, CDR1 is ENHRY and CDR2 is SYGVKD. Trimming took 7 bases from V and 5 from J, leaving 14 bases between them. CDR3 loop: CAITAREGTEAFF. The DNA of the CDR3 is TGTGCCATCACGGCCAGGGAGGGGACTGAAGCTTTCTTT.

J is TRBJ1-2 and V is TRBV9; D call uncertain. Trimming cost V 0 bases and J 5 bases, with 11 bases left between them. Germline assignment: CDR1 SGDLS and CDR2 YYNGEE. This CDR3 spans 14 amino acids. CDR3 in amino acids: CASSVGLSGYGYTF. CDR3 nucleotide sequence: TGTGCCAGCAGCGTAGGTCTGTCGGGATATGGCTACACCTTC.

V usage is TRBV7-8 and J usage is TRBJ2-7; the D gene is possibly TRBD1 (5 bases). The germline V gene has CDR1 SGHVS and CDR2 FQNEAQ. V gave up 5 bases and J gave up 4 bases, with 9 bases separating them. CDR3 size: 12 residues. CDR3 residues: CASSQKGYEQYF. CDR3 DNA sequence: TGTGCCAGCAGCCAAAAGGGGTACGAGCAGTACTTC.

This CDR3 is CASSYSRYSSYEQYF. In nucleotides, the CDR3 is TGTGCCAGCAGTTACTCGCGGTATTCCTCCTACGAGCAGTACTTC. The V gene is TRBV6-5, the J gene TRBJ2-7; D remains ambiguous. Trimming left V 0 bases short and J 0 bases short, with 9 bases between. CDR1 and CDR2 from the germline V gene are MNHEY and SVGAGI. This CDR3 is 15 amino acids long.

Here the CDR3 reads CSVPSEVNTEAFF. The CDR3 DNA reads as TGCAGCGTTCCTTCTGAGGTAAACACTGAAGCTTTCTTT. The chain couples TRBV29-1 to TRBJ1-1; no definite D call. V lost 5 bases to trimming and J lost 2 bases, with 12 bases between them. This CDR3 spans 13 amino acids. Looked up from germline, CDR1 is SQVTM and CDR2 is ANQGSEA.

V and J are TRBV5-6 and TRBJ2-3; 9 bases agree with TRBD2. CDR1 SGHDT and CDR2 YYEEEE come from the germline V gene. This CDR3 contains 16 residues. J was trimmed by 1 base and V by 3 bases; bases with no gene match: 6. CDR3 bases: TGTGCCAGCAGCTCTATTTCTAGCGGGGGCACAGATACGCAGTATTTT. Translated, it gives CASSSISSGGTDTQYF.

The rearrangement uses TRBV30 and TRBJ2-7, with D uncertain. The CDR3 runs 11 residues. The V gene lost 0 bases and the J gene lost 5 bases, with 5 bases spanning the gap. Germline V gene lookup returns CDR1 GTSNPN and CDR2 SVGIG (reference sequence). The CDR3 DNA reads as TGTGCCTGGAGTGTCAAGCACGAGCAGTACTTC. Its protein product is CAWSVKHEQYF.